Given below is one TCR beta chain in context. Antigen unknown. The data are from a study of cytomegalovirus exposure and HLA in healthy donors. V gave up 10 bases and J gave up 2 bases; unmatched junction bases: 5. This CDR3 has 12 amino acids. Per germline, CDR1 LNHDA and CDR2 SQIVND (reference sequence). It was with 60 Vbeta and 13 Jbeta primers that the PCR ran. The protocol was immunoSEQ multiplex PCR, while the TCRdb copy is restricted to in-frame clones and leaves out a portion. Of about 130,000 clones listed, more than 70% are singletons. Study results and caveats: Analyses of presence/absence relied on an assumption of roughly uniform sequencing depth across donors.

The TCR sequence derives from a man younger than 40 in good health and CMV-seronegative. The specimen sequenced was PBMCs. The J gene is TRBJ2-7, the V gene TRBV19; 7 nucleotides agree with TRBD1. The CDR3 loop is CATSDRTYEQYF. CDR3 DNA: TGTGCCACTTCGGACAGGACCTACGAGCAGTACTTC.